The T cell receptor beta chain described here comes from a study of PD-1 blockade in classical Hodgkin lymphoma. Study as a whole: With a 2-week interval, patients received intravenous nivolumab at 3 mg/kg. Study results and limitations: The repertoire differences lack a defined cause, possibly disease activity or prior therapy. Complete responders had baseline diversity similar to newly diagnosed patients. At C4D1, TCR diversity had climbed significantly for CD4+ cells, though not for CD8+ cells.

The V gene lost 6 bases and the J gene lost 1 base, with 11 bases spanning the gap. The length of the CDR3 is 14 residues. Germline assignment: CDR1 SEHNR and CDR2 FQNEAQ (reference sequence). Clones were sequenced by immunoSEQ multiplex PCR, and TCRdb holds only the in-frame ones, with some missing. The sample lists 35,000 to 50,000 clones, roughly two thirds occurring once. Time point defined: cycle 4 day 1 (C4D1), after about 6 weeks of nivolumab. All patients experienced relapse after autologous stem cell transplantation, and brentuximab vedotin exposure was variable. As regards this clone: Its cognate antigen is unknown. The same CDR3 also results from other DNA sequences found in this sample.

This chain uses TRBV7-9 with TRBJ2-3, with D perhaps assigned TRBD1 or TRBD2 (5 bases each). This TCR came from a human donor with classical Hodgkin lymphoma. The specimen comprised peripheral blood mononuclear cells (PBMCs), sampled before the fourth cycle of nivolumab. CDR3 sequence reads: CASSLRDGTDTQYF. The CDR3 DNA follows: TGTGCCAGCAGTTTACGGGACGGCACAGATACGCAGTATTTT.